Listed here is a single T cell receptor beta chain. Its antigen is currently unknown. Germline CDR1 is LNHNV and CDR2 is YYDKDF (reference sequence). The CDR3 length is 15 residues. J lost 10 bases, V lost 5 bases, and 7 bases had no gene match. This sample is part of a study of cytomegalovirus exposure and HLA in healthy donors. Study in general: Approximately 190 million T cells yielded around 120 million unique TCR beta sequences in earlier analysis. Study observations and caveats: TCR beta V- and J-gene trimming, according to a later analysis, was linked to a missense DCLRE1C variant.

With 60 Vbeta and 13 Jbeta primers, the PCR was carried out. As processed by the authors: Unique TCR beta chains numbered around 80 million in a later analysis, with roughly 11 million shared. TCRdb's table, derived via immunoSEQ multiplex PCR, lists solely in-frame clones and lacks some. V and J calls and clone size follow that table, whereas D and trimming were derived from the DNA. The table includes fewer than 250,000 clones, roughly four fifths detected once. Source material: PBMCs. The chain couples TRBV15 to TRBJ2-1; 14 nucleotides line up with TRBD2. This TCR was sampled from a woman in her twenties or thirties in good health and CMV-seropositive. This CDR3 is CATSATSGRATEQFF. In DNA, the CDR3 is TGTGCCACCAGCGCGACTAGCGGGAGGGCCACGGAGCAGTTCTTC.